Below are 24 T cell receptor beta chains sequenced from a single sample in a study of T cell repertoires in cytomegalovirus infection. TCRdb recomputed calls from the reads with MiXCR, one row per CDR3 protein. Among under 200,000 distinct CDR3 sequences listed, about 30% were seen once. The sample taken for sequencing was PBMCs. The receptors stem from a human donor in good health (CMV status not recorded). Some clones in this sample may be carry-over from other donors' samples.

The chain combines TRBV10-3 with TRBJ1-1, with a possible D match to TRBD1 (5 bases). This CDR3 region has 16 residues. V gave up 8 bases and J gave up 5 bases, with 24 bases separating them. Germline CDR1 and CDR2: ENHRY and SYGVKD. CDR3: CAIGPVEGLFGTEAFF. The CDR3 DNA reads TGTGCCATCGGACCCGTGGAGGGGTTGTTTGGAACTGAAGCTTTCTTT.

The CDR3 protein is CSVVLHRDEQYF. CDR3 coding DNA: TGCAGCGTTGTGCTTCATAGGGACGAGCAGTACTTC. V is TRBV29-1 and J is TRBJ2-7; D is uncertain. The CDR3 extends over 12 amino acids. Germline V gene data show CDR1 as SQVTM and CDR2 as ANQGSEA. The V gene lost 4 bases and the J gene lost 5 bases, with 12 bases spanning the gap.

This clonotype was observed a few times. This chain uses TRBV14 with TRBJ2-1; D gene uncertain. The CDR3 spans 11 residues. Germline V lookup: CDR1 SGHDN, CDR2 FVKESK. V gave up 4 bases and J gave up 8 bases, with 6 bases separating them. In DNA form, the CDR3 reads TGTGCCAGCAGCCCGAGCTATGAGCAGTTCTTC. It specifies CASSPSYEQFF.

This clonotype was seen a few times. The rearrangement links TRBV28 to TRBJ1-5; D perhaps matches TRBD1 (6 bases). The CDR3 runs to 15 residues. CDR1 MDHEN and CDR2 SYDVKM come from the germline V gene. The V and J ends lost 3 bases and 2 bases respectively, with 11 bases between them. CDR3 DNA sequence: TGTGCCAGCAGTTTCGGGGGGCCAGGCAATCAGCCCCAGCATTTT. Its translation: CASSFGGPGNQPQHF. The variable domain in full, with the rest retrieved from reference TRBV28 and TRBJ1-5, is DVKVTQSSRYLVKRTGEKVFLECVQDMDHENMFWYRQDPGLGLRLIYFSYDVKMKEKGDIPEGYSVSREKKERFSLILESASTNQTSMYLCASSFGGPGNQPQHFGDGTRLSIL.

This sequence joins TRBV27 and TRBJ1-2, with TRBD1 matching 7 bases. With 6 bases clipped from V and 2 bases from J, the junction kept 9 bases outside the gene matches. CDR1 and CDR2 (germline): MNHEY, SMNVEV (reference sequence). The CDR3 consists of 15 residues. The CDR3: CASRPLTGINYGYTF. In nucleotides, the CDR3 is TGTGCCAGCAGACCATTGACAGGGATCAACTATGGCTACACCTTC.

The V and J genes are TRBV25-1 and TRBJ1-6, with D uncertain. Trimming cost V 6 bases and J 7 bases, with 7 bases left between them. This CDR3 is 12 amino acids long. CDR1 and CDR2 from the germline V gene are MGHDK and SYGVNS. The CDR3 DNA sequence: TGTGCCAGCAGACCAGGAAATTCACCCCTCCACTTT. Its protein is CASRPGNSPLHF.

Remarks on this clonotype: A much bigger clone sits one base away, suggesting this may be a read error. The V gene is TRBV7-2, the J gene TRBJ2-3; possibly TRBD2 for D (6 bases). V lost 0 bases and J lost 2, with 15 bases in between. There are 17 residues in the CDR3. Per the germline V gene, CDR1 is SGHTA and CDR2 is FQGNSA. The CDR3 loop is CASSLAGSGPYTDTQYF. The CDR3, as DNA: TGTGCCAGCAGCTTAGCCGGGAGCGGGCCTTACACAGATACGCAGTATTTT.

This clonotype was seen only a few times. The gene calls are TRBV5-5 and TRBJ1-5, with D perhaps matching TRBD1 (5 bases). V lost 6 bases and J lost 4, with 11 bases in between. Germline values: CDR1 SGHKS, CDR2 YYEKEE (reference sequence). This CDR3 region has 13 residues. The CDR3, as DNA: TGTGCCAGCACCCTACAGGTGAATCAGCCCCAGCATTTT. It is translated as CASTLQVNQPQHF.

The table lists this clonotype with a few counts. The chain is built from TRBV6-1 and TRBJ1-5; 10 nucleotides match TRBD1. Losses at the gene ends were 4 bases for V and 5 bases for J; bases not matched to a gene: 5. The CDR3 covers 15 residues. Germline V gives CDR1 MNHNS, CDR2 SASEGT. CDR3 loop: CASSGQGARDQPQHF. The CDR3 nucleotides read TGTGCCAGCAGTGGACAGGGGGCTCGGGATCAGCCCCAGCATTTT.

This clonotype was seen only a few times. V and J are TRBV12-3 or TRBV12-4 and TRBJ1-1, with 9 bases matching TRBD1. The V and J ends lost 6 bases and 9 bases, in that order; junction bases with no gene match: 8. This CDR3 has 13 residues. CDR3 in amino acids: CASSLTGGGQAFF. In nucleotides, the CDR3 is TGTGCCAGCAGCCTGACAGGGGGGGGACAAGCTTTCTTT.

This sequence joins TRBV2 and TRBJ2-2, with unresolved D. CDR1 is SNHLY and CDR2 is FYNNEI in the germline V gene. Trimming pared 5 bases from V and 1 base from J, leaving 8 bases between. The CDR3 length is 14 residues. In DNA form, the CDR3 reads TGTGCCAGCAGTAAATCCCGGAACACCGGGGAGCTGTTTTTT. Amino acids: CASSKSRNTGELFF.

This chain joins TRBV7-2 and TRBJ1-6; 7 positions agree with TRBD1. The J segment lost 6 bases and the V segment lost 5 bases, leaving 7 bases of the junction unmatched. Germline V gene sequence: CDR1 SGHTA, CDR2 FQGNSA. This CDR3 comprises 15 residues. In nucleotides, the CDR3 is TGTGCCAGCAGCCTTTGGGACAGCGGTAATTCACCCCTCCACTTT. Translation gives CASSLWDSGNSPLHF.

This clonotype was detected ten times or more. J is TRBJ1-2 and V is TRBV7-2; D gene ambiguous. The V gene's germline CDR1 is SGHTA and CDR2 FQGNSA. Trimming took 3 bases from V and 0 from J, leaving 14 bases between them. The CDR3 spans 16 residues. As DNA, the CDR3 is TGTGCCAGCAGCTTTTACGTAAGGGAGGCTAACTATGGCTACACCTTC. This codes for CASSFYVREANYGYTF.

This clonotype was seen more than once but under ten times. The chain uses TRBV12-3 or TRBV12-4 and TRBJ2-1; D is unresolved. Trimming left V 0 bases short and J 10 bases short, with 10 bases between. The length of the CDR3 is 13 residues. DNA for the CDR3: TGTGCCAGCAGTTTAGCGCCCGGATACGAGCAGTTCTTC. Translation gives CASSLAPGYEQFF.

The rearrangement links TRBV5-1 to TRBJ1-1; the D is unclear. The CDR3 loop spans 14 amino acids. The germline V gene has CDR1 SGHRS and CDR2 YFSETQ. Trimming removed 3 bases at V and 1 base at J, with 10 bases between. CDR3 bases: TGCGCCAGCAGCTCCAAATACAAGAACACTGAAGCTTTCTTT. This encodes CASSSKYKNTEAFF.

The chain joins TRBV6-5 to TRBJ1-3; D unclear. CDR1 is MNHEY and CDR2 is SVGAGI in the germline V gene. Trimming removed 7 bases at V and 0 bases at J, with 4 bases between. This CDR3 has 12 amino acids. The CDR3 protein is CASMDSGNTIYF. As DNA, the CDR3 is TGTGCCAGCATGGACTCTGGAAACACCATATATTTT.

This clonotype was observed a few times. The rearrangement joins TRBV7-2 to TRBJ1-1; D remains unclear. CDR3 length: 16 residues. CDR1 and CDR2 (germline): SGHTA, FQGNSA. V dropped 1 base and J dropped 1 base, with 13 bases sitting between them. The CDR3 is CASSLGQLVGNTEAFF. The DNA for the CDR3 is TGTGCCAGCAGCTTAGGGCAGCTTGTGGGGAACACTGAAGCTTTCTTT.

The chain has TRBV7-6 and TRBJ2-5; the match to TRBD2 covers 7 bases. Germline loops: CDR1 SGHVS, CDR2 FNYEAQ. The CDR3 is made up of 15 amino acids. The V segment lost 5 bases and the J segment 3 bases; nucleotides outside the gene matches: 9. The CDR3 region is CASSPPSGYEETQYF. DNA for the CDR3: TGTGCCAGCAGCCCCCCTAGCGGTTACGAAGAGACCCAGTACTTC.

The rearrangement links TRBV19 to TRBJ2-1; D unresolved. The CDR3 is 14 amino acids. The V gene's germline CDR1 is LNHDA and CDR2 SQIVND (reference sequence). Trimming took 7 bases from V and 1 from J, leaving 11 bases between them. DNA for the CDR3: TGTGCCAGTACACTGGGGTTATCCTACAATGAGCAGTTCTTC. Amino acids: CASTLGLSYNEQFF.

This chain uses TRBV18 with TRBJ2-1; TRBD1 matches at 10 bases. Looked up from germline, CDR1 is KGHSH and CDR2 is LQKENI. The CDR3 has 15 amino acids. V gave up 1 base and J gave up 6 bases; unmatched junction bases: 3. The CDR3 nucleotides read TGTGCCAGCTCACCACAAAGGACAGGGGGCAATGAGCAGTTCTTC. Translating gives CASSPQRTGGNEQFF.

In the case of this clonotype: The junction does not match germline at one end; this may be a read error. In DNA form, the CDR3 reads TGTCCCAGCAGTCCGGGGGACAGTAATTCACCCCTCCACTTT. Its translation is CPSSPGDSNSPLHF. The V and J genes are TRBV28 and TRBJ1-6; 7 bases match TRBD1. Germline CDR1 MDHEN, CDR2 SYDVKM. CDR3 length: 14 residues. Using reference TRBV28 and TRBJ1-6 for the parts outside the CDR3, the full variable domain is DVKVTQSSRYLVKRTGEKVFLECVQDMDHENMFWYRQDPGLGLRLIYFSYDVKMKEKGDIPEGYSVSREKKERFSLILESASTNQTSMYLCPSSPGDSNSPLHFGNGTRLTVT.

The chain carries TRBV7-3 and TRBJ1-1; D possibly corresponds to TRBD1 (6 bases). V gave up 6 bases and J gave up 2 bases, with 13 bases separating them. The CDR3 is 14 amino acids. The germline V gene encodes CDR1 SGHTA and CDR2 FQGTGA. The CDR3 region is CASSSGVANTEAFF. The CDR3 DNA is TGTGCCAGCAGTTCAGGGGTGGCCAACACTGAAGCTTTCTTT. Looking up the rest from reference TRBV7-3 and TRBJ1-1 gives the full variable domain: GAGVSQTPSNKVTEKGKYVELRCDPISGHTALYWYRQSLGQGPEFLIYFQGTGAADDSGLPNDRFFAVRPEGSVSTLKIQRTERGDSAVYLCASSSGVANTEAFFGQGTRLTVV.

This sequence joins TRBV5-4 and TRBJ1-1; D might be TRBD1 (5 bases). The CDR3 is 13 residues long. CDR1 is SGHNT, CDR2 YYREEE, per germline (reference sequence). Trimming took 3 bases from V and 6 from J, leaving 12 bases between them. The CDR3 coding sequence is TGTGCCAGCAGCTCTTGGGACTCCCCTGAAGCTTTCTTT. Translated, it gives CASSSWDSPEAFF. The whole variable domain, filled in from reference TRBV5-4 and TRBJ1-1, reads ETGVTQSPTHLIKTRGQQVTLRCSSQSGHNTVSWYQQALGQGPQFIFQYYREEENGRGNFPPRFSGLQFPNYSSELNVNALELDDSALYLCASSSWDSPEAFFGQGTRLTVV.

The chain links TRBV6-2 or TRBV6-3 to TRBJ1-2; 9 bases fit TRBD1. This CDR3 spans 15 amino acids. Germline V gene lookup returns CDR1 MNHEY and CDR2 SVGEGT. V lost 5 bases and J lost 13; bases outside the gene matches: 17. The CDR3 coding sequence is TGTGCCAGCAGTGAACGGTGGACAGGGGTTCTATGGCCCACCTTC. Its translation: CASSERWTGVLWPTF.